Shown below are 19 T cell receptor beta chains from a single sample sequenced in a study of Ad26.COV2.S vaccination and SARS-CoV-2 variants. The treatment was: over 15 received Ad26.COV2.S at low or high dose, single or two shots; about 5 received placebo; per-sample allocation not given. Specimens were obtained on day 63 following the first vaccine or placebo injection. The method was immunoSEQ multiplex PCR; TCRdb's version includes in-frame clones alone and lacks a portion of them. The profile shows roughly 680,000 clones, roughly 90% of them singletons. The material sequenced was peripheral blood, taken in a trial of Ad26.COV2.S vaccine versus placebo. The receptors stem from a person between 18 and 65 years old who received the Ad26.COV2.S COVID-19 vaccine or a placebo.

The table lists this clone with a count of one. The CDR3 nucleotides read TGTGCCTGGACCCATCCAGGGGGCACAGAGACCCAGTACTTC. This gives the protein CAWTHPGGTETQYF. The rearrangement joins TRBV30 to TRBJ2-5, with TRBD1 matching 8 bases. This CDR3 spans 14 amino acids. Trimming removed 4 bases from V and 4 bases from J; junction bases left unmatched: 8. Germline V gene sequence: CDR1 GTSNPN, CDR2 SVGIG (reference sequence).

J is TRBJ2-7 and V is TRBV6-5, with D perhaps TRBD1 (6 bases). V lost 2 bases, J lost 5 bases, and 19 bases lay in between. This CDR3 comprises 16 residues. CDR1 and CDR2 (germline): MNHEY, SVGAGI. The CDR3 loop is CASSYLAGTTAHEQYF. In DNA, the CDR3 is TGTGCCAGCAGTTACCTAGCCGGGACAACGGCACACGAGCAGTACTTC.

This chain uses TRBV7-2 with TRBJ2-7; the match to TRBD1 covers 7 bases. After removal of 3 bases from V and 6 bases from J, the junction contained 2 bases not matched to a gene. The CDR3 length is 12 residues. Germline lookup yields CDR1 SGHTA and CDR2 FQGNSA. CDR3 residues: CASSLTGREQYF. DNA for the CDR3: TGTGCCAGCAGCTTGACAGGGCGCGAGCAGTACTTC.

The CDR3 DNA follows: TGTGCCAGCGCCCAACTAACTAATGAAAAACTGTTTTTT. It is translated as CASAQLTNEKLFF. The chain uses TRBV5-6 and TRBJ1-4; D is unclear. The V end was cut by 7 bases, the J end by 1 base, with 8 bases between. Germline V gene sequence: CDR1 SGHDT, CDR2 YYEEEE. The CDR3 spans 13 residues.

The CDR3 loop is CASSAQTGTEAFF. CDR3 in DNA: TGTGCCAGCAGCGCGCAGACGGGGACTGAAGCTTTCTTT. The chain carries TRBV9 and TRBJ1-1, with D unclear. V lost 3 bases and J 5 bases, leaving 11 bases between the germline ends. The CDR3 consists of 13 residues. Germline V lookup: CDR1 SGDLS, CDR2 YYNGEE.

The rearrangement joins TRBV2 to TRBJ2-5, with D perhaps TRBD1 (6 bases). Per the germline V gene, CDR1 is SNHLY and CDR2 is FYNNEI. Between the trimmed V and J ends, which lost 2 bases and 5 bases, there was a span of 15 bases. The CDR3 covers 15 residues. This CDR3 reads CASSEHPAGAETQYF. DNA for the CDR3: TGTGCCAGCAGTGAACACCCTGCAGGGGCGGAGACCCAGTACTTC.

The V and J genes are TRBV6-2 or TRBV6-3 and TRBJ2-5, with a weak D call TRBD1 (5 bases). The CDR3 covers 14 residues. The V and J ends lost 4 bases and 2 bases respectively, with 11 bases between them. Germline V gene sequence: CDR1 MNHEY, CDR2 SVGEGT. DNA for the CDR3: TGTGCCAGCAGTTCCTATAGACAGCAAGAGACCCAGTACTTC. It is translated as CASSSYRQQETQYF.

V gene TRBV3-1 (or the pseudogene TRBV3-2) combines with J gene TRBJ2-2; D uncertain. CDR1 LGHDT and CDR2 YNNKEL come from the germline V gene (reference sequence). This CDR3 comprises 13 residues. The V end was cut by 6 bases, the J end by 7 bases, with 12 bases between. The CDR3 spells CASRPITGGELFF. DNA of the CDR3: TGTGCCAGCAGGCCCATAACGGGCGGGGAGCTGTTTTTT.

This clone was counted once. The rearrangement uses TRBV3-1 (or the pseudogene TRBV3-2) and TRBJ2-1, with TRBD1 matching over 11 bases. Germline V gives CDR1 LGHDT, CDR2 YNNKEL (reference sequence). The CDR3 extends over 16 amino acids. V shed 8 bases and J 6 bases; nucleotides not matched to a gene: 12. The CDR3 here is CASGREGQGARNEQFF. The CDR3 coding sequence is TGTGCCAGCGGCCGTGAAGGACAGGGGGCGCGCAATGAGCAGTTCTTC.

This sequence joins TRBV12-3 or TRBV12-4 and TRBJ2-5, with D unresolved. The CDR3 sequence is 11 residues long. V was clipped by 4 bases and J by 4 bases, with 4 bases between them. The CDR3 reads CASSSAETQYF. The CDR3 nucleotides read TGTGCCAGCAGTTCCGCAGAGACCCAGTACTTC.

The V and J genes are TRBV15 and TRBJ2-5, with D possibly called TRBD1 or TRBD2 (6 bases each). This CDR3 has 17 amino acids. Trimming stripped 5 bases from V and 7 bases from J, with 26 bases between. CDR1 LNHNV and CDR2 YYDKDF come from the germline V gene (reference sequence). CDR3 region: CATSGGHRGPITGTQYF. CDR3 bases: TGTGCCACCAGCGGAGGTCATCGGGGGCCGATTACAGGGACCCAGTACTTC.

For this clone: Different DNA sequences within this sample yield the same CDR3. The CDR3 coding sequence is TGCGCCAGCAGCTTGGCGCCGGGGAGCTATGGCTACACCTTC. Translation: CASSLAPGSYGYTF. The V gene is TRBV5-1, the J gene TRBJ1-2; D is undetermined. Trimming took off 0 bases at V and 4 bases at J, with 10 bases between the two ends. Germline assignment: CDR1 SGHRS and CDR2 YFSETQ. This CDR3 comprises 14 residues.

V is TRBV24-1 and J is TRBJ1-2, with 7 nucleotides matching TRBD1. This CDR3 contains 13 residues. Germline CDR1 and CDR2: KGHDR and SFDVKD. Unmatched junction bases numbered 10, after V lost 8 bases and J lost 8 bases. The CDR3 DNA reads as TGTGCCACCATTGACAGGGCGCGAAGGGGCTACACCTTC. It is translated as CATIDRARRGYTF.

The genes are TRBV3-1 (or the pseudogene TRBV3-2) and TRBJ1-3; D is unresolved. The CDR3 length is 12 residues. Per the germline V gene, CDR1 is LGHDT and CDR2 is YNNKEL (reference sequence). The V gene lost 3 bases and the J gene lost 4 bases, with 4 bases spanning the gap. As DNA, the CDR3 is TGTGCCAGCAGCCAGCAGGGAAACACCATATATTTT. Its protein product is CASSQQGNTIYF.

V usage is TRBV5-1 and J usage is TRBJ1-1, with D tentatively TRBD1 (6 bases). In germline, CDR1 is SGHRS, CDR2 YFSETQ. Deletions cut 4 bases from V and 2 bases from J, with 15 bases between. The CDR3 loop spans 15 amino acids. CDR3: CASSPLQGINTEAFF. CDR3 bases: TGCGCCAGCAGCCCCCTCCAGGGGATTAACACTGAAGCTTTCTTT.

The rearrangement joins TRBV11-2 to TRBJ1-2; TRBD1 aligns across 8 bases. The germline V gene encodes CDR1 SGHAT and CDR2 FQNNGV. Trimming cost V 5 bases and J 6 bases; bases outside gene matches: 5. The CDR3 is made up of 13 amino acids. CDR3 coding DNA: TGTGCCAGCAGCCCCCAGGGGGCTAATGGCTACACCTTC. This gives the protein CASSPQGANGYTF.

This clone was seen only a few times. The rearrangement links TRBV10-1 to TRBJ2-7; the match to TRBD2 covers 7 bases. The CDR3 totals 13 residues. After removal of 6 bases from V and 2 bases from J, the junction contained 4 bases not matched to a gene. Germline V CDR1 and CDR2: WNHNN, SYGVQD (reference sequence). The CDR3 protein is CASRASGTYEQYF. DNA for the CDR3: TGCGCCAGCAGGGCTAGCGGCACCTACGAGCAGTACTTC.

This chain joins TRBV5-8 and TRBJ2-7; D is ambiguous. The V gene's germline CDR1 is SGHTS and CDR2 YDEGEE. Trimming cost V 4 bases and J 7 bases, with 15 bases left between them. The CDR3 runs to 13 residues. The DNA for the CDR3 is TGTGCCAGCAGCGTGAGTTGGAATCGGGAGCAGTACTTC. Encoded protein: CASSVSWNREQYF.

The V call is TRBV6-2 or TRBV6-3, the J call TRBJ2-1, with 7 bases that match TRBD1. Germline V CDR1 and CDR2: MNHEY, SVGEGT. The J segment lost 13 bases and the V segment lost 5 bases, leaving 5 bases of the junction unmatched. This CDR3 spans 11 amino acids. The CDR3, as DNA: TGTGCCAGCAGTCTACGGGACAGACAGTTCTTC. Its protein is CASSLRDRQFF.